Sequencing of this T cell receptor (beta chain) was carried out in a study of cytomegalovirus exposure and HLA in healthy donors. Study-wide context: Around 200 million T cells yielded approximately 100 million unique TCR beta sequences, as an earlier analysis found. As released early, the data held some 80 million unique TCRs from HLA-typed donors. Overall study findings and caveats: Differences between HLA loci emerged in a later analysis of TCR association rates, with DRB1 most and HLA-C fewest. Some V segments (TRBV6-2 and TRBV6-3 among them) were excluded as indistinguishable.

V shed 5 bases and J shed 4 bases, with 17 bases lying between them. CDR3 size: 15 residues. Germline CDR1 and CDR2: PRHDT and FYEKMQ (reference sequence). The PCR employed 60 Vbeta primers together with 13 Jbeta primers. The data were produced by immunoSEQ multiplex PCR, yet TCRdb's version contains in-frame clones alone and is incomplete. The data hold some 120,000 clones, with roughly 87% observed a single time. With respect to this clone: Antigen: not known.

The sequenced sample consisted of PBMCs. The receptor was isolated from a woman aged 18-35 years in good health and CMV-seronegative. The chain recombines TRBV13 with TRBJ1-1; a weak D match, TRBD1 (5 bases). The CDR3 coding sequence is TGTGCCAGCAGCCTCAGGGCCCCGGAAGGCACTGAAGCTTTCTTT. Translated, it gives CASSLRAPEGTEAFF.